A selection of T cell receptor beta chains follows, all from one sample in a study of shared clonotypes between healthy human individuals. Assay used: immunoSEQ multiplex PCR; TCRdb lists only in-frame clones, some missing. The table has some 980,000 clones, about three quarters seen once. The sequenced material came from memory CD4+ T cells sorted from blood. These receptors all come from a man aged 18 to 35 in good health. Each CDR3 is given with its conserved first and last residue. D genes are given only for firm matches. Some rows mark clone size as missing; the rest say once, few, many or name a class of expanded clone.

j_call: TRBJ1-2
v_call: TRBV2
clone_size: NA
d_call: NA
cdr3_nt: TGTGCCAGCAGTAACAGGGAGGACTATGGCTACACCTTC
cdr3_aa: CASSNREDYGYTF

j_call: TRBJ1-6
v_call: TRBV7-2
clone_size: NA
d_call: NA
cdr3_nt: TGTGCCAGCAGCCCAGCCCAAGGACCGAACAATTCACCCCTCCACTTT
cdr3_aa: CASSPAQGPNNSPLHF

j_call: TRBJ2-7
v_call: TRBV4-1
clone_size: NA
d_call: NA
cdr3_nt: TGCGCCAGCAGCCAAGACAGGGGTTGGGAGCAGTACTTC
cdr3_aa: CASSQDRGWEQYF

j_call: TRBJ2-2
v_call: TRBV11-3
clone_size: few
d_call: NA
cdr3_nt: TGTGCCAGCAGCTTCACCGCGGGCACCGGGGAGCTGTTTTTT
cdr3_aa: CASSFTAGTGELFF

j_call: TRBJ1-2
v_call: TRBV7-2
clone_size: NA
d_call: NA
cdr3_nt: TGTGCCAGCAGCGCTCAGGGGCTTTCGGTCGGCTACACCTTC
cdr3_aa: CASSAQGLSVGYTF

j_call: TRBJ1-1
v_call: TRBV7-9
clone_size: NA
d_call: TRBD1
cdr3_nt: TGTGCCAGCAGCTCGGACAGGGAAAAGATGAACACTGAAGCTTTCTTT
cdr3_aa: CASSSDREKMNTEAFF

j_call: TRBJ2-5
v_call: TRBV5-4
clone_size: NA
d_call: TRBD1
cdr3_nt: TGTGCCAGCAGCCCGACAGGGCCTCAAGAGACCCAGTACTTC
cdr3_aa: CASSPTGPQETQYF

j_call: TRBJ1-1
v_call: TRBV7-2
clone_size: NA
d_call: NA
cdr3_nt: TGTGCCAGCAGCTCCCGGGGTGGGAACCAGGTGGCTTTCTTT
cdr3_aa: CASSSRGGNQVAFF

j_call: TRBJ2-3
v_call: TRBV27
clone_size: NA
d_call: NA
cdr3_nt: TGTGCCAGCAGCCGCTCGGTGGGGGCGAGCACAGATACGCAGTATTTT
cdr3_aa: CASSRSVGASTDTQYF

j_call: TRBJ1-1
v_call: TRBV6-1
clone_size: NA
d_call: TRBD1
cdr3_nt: TGTGCCTCGCGGAGGGGACAGGTGAACACTGAAGCTTTCTTT
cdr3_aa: CASRRGQVNTEAFF

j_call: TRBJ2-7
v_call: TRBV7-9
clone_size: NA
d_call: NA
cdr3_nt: TGTGCCAGCAGCCCGGATCTCGGGGAGCAGTACTTC
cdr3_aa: CASSPDLGEQYF

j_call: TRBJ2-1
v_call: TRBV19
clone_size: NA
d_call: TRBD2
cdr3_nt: TGTGCCAGTAAAAAGGTCGTTAGCGGGAGATACAATGAGCAGTTCTTC
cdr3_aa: CASKKVVSGRYNEQFF

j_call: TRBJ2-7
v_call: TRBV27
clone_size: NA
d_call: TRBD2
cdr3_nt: TGTGCCAGCAGTCGGGGGGGGTCCTCCTACGAGCAGTACTTC
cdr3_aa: CASSRGGSSYEQYF

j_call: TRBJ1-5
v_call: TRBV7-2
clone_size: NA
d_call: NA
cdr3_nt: TGTGCCAGCAGCTTAGTTGGGGCTAGCAATCAGCCCCAGCATTTT
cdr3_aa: CASSLVGASNQPQHF

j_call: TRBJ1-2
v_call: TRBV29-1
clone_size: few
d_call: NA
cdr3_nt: TGCAGCGTCAAGGTACTCGATGGCTACACCTTC
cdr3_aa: CSVKVLDGYTF

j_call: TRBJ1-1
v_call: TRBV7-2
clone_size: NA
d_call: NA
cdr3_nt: TGTGCCAGCAGCTTAGCGGAGCCAGGGCTCGCTGAAGCTTTCTTT
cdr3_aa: CASSLAEPGLAEAFF

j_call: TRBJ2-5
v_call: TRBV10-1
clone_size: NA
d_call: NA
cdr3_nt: TGCGCCAGCAGTGCGAGTGGGGAGACCCAGTACTTC
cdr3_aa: CASSASGETQYF

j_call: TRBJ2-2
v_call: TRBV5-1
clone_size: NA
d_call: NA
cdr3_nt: TGCGCCAGCAGCTTCTCAGGGGCCACCGGGGAGCTGTTTTTT
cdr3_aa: CASSFSGATGELFF

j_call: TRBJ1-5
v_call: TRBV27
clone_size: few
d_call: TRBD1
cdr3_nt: TGTGCCAGCAGCCGCTACCCGGGGACAGGGTATAGCAATCAGCCCCAGCATTTT
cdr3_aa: CASSRYPGTGYSNQPQHF

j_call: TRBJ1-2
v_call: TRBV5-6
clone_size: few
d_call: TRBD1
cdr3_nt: TGTGCCAGCAGCTTGATGGAGGGACAGGGGTTGGCCCATGGCTACACCTTC
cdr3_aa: CASSLMEGQGLAHGYTF

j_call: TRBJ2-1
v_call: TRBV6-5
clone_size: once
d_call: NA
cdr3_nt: TGTGCCAGCAGTTCGACAGATGATGAGCAGTTCTTC
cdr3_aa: CASSSTDDEQFF

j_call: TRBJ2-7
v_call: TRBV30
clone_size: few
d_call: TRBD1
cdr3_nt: TGTGCCTGGAGTGGATTCAGTGACAGGGGAATAGCCTACGAGCAGTACTTC
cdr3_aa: CAWSGFSDRGIAYEQYF

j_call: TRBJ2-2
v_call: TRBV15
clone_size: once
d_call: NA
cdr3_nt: TGTGCCACCAGCAGAGATCGGGGAAACACCGGGGAGCTGTTTTTT
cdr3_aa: CATSRDRGNTGELFF

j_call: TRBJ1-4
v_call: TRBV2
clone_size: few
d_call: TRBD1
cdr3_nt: TGTGCCAGCAGCGACCAGGACAGGAAGCGAAAACTGTTTTTT
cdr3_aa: CASSDQDRKRKLFF

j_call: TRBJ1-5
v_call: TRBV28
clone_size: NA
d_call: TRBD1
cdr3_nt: TGTGCCAGCAGTTTTTCAGACAGGGTATTAGGGCAGCCCCAGCATTTT
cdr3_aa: CASSFSDRVLGQPQHF

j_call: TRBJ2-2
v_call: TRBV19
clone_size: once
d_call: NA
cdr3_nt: TGTGCCAGTAGTATCGGCAAAGGGGAGCTGTTTTTT
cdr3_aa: CASSIGKGELFF

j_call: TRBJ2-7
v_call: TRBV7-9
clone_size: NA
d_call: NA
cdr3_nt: TGTGCCAGCAGCTCGACAGGTAGCTCCTACGAGCAGTACTTC
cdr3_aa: CASSSTGSSYEQYF

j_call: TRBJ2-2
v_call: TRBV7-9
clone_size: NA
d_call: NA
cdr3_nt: TGTGCCAGCAGCTTACCCCTAACCCTCAACACCGGGGAGCTGTTTTTT
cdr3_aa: CASSLPLTLNTGELFF

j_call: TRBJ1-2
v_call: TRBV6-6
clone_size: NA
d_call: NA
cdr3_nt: TGTGCCAGCACCGGGGGTGGGGTGAGAAATGGCTACACCTTC
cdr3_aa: CASTGGGVRNGYTF

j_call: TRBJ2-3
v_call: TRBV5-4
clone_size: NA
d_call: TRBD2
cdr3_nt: TGTGCCAGCAGCCGCCGTAGCGGGGGATTCACAGATACGCAGTATTTT
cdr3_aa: CASSRRSGGFTDTQYF